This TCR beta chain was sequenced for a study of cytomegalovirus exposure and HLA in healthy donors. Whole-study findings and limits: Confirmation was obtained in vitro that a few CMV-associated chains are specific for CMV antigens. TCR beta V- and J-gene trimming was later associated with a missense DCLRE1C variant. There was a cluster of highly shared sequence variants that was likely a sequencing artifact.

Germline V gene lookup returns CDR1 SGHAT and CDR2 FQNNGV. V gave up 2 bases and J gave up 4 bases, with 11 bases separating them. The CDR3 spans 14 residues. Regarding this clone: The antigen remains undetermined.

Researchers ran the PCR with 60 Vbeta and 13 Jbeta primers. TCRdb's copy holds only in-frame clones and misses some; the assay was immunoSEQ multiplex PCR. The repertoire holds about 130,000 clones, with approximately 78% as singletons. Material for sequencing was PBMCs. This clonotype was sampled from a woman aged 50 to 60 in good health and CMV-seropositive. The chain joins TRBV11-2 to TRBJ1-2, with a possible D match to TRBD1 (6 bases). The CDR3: CASSLSGTLYGYTF. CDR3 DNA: TGTGCCAGCAGCTTATCCGGGACACTCTATGGCTACACCTTC.